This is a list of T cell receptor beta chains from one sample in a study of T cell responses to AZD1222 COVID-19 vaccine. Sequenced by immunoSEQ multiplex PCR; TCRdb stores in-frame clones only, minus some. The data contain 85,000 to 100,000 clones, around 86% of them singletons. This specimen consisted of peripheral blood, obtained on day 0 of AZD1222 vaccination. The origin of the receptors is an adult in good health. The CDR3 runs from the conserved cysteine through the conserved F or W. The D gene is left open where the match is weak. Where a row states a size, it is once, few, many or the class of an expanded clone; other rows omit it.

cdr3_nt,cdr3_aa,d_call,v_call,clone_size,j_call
TGTGCTAGCAGCTCCGGGACTAGCGGGAGTTTGGGCACCGGGGAGCTGTTTTTT,CASSSGTSGSLGTGELFF,TRBD2,TRBV7-7,NA,TRBJ2-2
TGTGCCAGCAGCTTAGGTGGGGCTCAAGAGACCCAGTACTTC,CASSLGGAQETQYF,NA,TRBV7-2,NA,TRBJ2-5
TGTGCCAGCAGATCCACAATCCGGGGAGACTATGGCTACACCTTC,CASRSTIRGDYGYTF,NA,TRBV6-5,NA,TRBJ1-2
TGTGCCACCAGTGCATACGGGACTAGCGGGCACAATGAGCAGTTCTTC,CATSAYGTSGHNEQFF,TRBD2,TRBV24-1,NA,TRBJ2-1
TGTGCCAGCAGCCGGGACAGGAATGTCGCTGAAGCTTTCTTT,CASSRDRNVAEAFF,TRBD1,TRBV2,few,TRBJ1-1
TGCGCCAGCAGGCGGGGGGGCGAAGATACGCAGTATTTT,CASRRGGEDTQYF,TRBD2,TRBV10-2,NA,TRBJ2-3
TGTGCCAGCTCACCACCCCGGGGGTCCTACGAGCAGTACTTC,CASSPPRGSYEQYF,NA,TRBV18,NA,TRBJ2-7
TGTGCCAGCAGCTTAGGAGTCTGGGACACCGGGGAGCTGTTTTTT,CASSLGVWDTGELFF,NA,TRBV7-7,NA,TRBJ2-2
TGTGCCAGCATTTGGACAGGGGGCCTTGGGACCTTC,CASIWTGGLGTF,TRBD1,TRBV2,NA,TRBJ1-2
TGTGCCAGCAGCTTAGGGTCAGTCACCGACCTGTTTTTT,CASSLGSVTDLFF,NA,TRBV7-9,once,TRBJ1-4
TGTGCCAGCGGGGGAGGGACAAAGATCTACGAGCAGTACTTC,CASGGGTKIYEQYF,NA,TRBV27,NA,TRBJ2-7
TGTGCCAGCGGGGGACAGGGGGGCACTGAAGCTTTCTTT,CASGGQGGTEAFF,TRBD1,TRBV19,few,TRBJ1-1
TGCGCCAGCAGCCCCGGGACAGTTTCTAATGAAAAACTGTTTTTT,CASSPGTVSNEKLFF,TRBD1,TRBV4-1,few,TRBJ1-4
TGTGCCAGCAGCTCCTATCGAGGGCAAGAGACCCAGTACTTC,CASSSYRGQETQYF,NA,TRBV5-6,NA,TRBJ2-5
TGCGCCAGCAGCCAAGCAGATTGGGGCGGGGATGAAGATACGCAGTATTTT,CASSQADWGGDEDTQYF,NA,TRBV4-1,NA,TRBJ2-3
TGTGCCAGTAGTACAGACAGGTCTGGCTCCTACAATGAGCAGTTCTTC,CASSTDRSGSYNEQFF,NA,TRBV19,few,TRBJ2-1
TGTGCCAGCAGTGAAACGGGAGGTGAGCACTCTGGGGCCAACGTCCTGACTTTC,CASSETGGEHSGANVLTF,TRBD2,TRBV2,NA,TRBJ2-6
TGTGCCAGCAGCTTTAGCACGACAGGGTTGAATGAGCAGTTCTTC,CASSFSTTGLNEQFF,TRBD1,TRBV11-3,NA,TRBJ2-1
TGTGCCAGCAGCTTAGGACTTGCCGCCCATGAGCAGTTCTTC,CASSLGLAAHEQFF,NA,TRBV5-6,once,TRBJ2-1
TGTGCCAGCAGCCCTTCGACAGGGGATAATTCACCCCTCCACTTT,CASSPSTGDNSPLHF,TRBD1,TRBV14,NA,TRBJ1-6
TGTGCCAGTAGTCACAGGGCCGCGAACACTGAAGCTTTCTTT,CASSHRAANTEAFF,NA,TRBV19,NA,TRBJ1-1
TGTGCCAGCAGTGAGGGACTTGATACAGATACGCAGTATTTT,CASSEGLDTDTQYF,NA,TRBV6-1,NA,TRBJ2-3
TGTGCCAGTAGTATAAGGGAAAGAGGCAATCAGCCCCAGCATTTT,CASSIRERGNQPQHF,NA,TRBV19,few,TRBJ1-5
TGTGCCAGCAGCTTGGGGCCGGGGGTGGCAAACACCATATATTTT,CASSLGPGVANTIYF,NA,TRBV5-6,NA,TRBJ1-3
TGTGCCAGCAGTTCCCCCGGGACAGGGGGAAACACCATATATTTT,CASSSPGTGGNTIYF,TRBD1,TRBV27,NA,TRBJ1-3
TGTGCCAGCAGCTTAGACAGGGGGCTTCCTAATGAGCAGTTCTTC,CASSLDRGLPNEQFF,TRBD1,TRBV7-2,NA,TRBJ2-1
TGTGCCTGGCAAGGGACTAGCGCCGACAATGAGCAGTTCTTC,CAWQGTSADNEQFF,TRBD2,TRBV30,NA,TRBJ2-1
TGTGCCAGCTCAACCCAGGTGGCCCAGTACTTC,CASSTQVAQYF,NA,TRBV18,NA,TRBJ2-5
TGTGCCAGAAGCCTCCGGGACAGACCCCTAAATGGTAATTCACCCCTCCACTTT,CARSLRDRPLNGNSPLHF,TRBD1,TRBV5-3,NA,TRBJ1-6
TGTGCCAGTAGCCCCCGGGACAGCTACACTGAAGCTTTCTTT,CASSPRDSYTEAFF,TRBD1,TRBV19,NA,TRBJ1-1
TGTGCCAGCAGCTCTCACCCCCACGGGGGGGCCACAGATACGCAGTATTTT,CASSSHPHGGATDTQYF,TRBD2,TRBV9,NA,TRBJ2-3
TGTGCCAGCAGCTACACGGACAGTTCCTATGGCTACACCTTC,CASSYTDSSYGYTF,NA,TRBV7-2,NA,TRBJ1-2
TGCGCCAGCAGCCAAGTAGCGAACACCGGGGAGCTGTTTTTT,CASSQVANTGELFF,NA,TRBV4-3,NA,TRBJ2-2
TGTGCCAGCAGTCCCCTAGGGGGGGATCGGGAGCTGTTTTTT,CASSPLGGDRELFF,NA,TRBV6-2/TRBV6-3,NA,TRBJ2-2
TGTGCCAGCTCACCTTACCCCGACAGGGTCCTATTCGGGGCCAACGTCCTGACTTTC,CASSPYPDRVLFGANVLTF,TRBD1,TRBV18,few,TRBJ2-6
TGTGCCAGCAGCCAAGGGACTAGCGGGAGTCGGCTCAATGAGCAGTTCTTC,CASSQGTSGSRLNEQFF,TRBD2,TRBV7-6,few,TRBJ2-1
TGTGCCAGCAGTTTCTCAGCACACCTTGAAGCTTTCTTT,CASSFSAHLEAFF,NA,TRBV27,NA,TRBJ1-1
TGTGCCAGCAGCCAAGTAGGTAGGCAGAACACCGGGGAGCTGTTTTTT,CASSQVGRQNTGELFF,NA,TRBV4-2,NA,TRBJ2-2
TGTGCCAGCAGTTACGGTGGCAGTAATCAGCCCCAGCATTTT,CASSYGGSNQPQHF,NA,TRBV6-2/TRBV6-3,NA,TRBJ1-5
TGTGCCTGGAGACCTCCCGGGACAGCCCCCCGGGGTTCACCCCTCCACTTT,CAWRPPGTAPRGSPLHF,TRBD1,TRBV30,NA,TRBJ1-6
TGTGCCAGTAGTATAGCTGGCGCTGCCAATCAGCCCCAGCATTTT,CASSIAGAANQPQHF,NA,TRBV19,few,TRBJ1-5
TGTGCCAGCAGCTACAGCGGTGGGGGACAGGGTGGCTCACCCCTCCACTTT,CASSYSGGGQGGSPLHF,TRBD1,TRBV7-9,NA,TRBJ1-6
TGTGCCAGCAGCCAAAGTCCCCCCGGGAGTGGGACAGATACGCAGTATTTT,CASSQSPPGSGTDTQYF,NA,TRBV3-1/TRBV3-2,once,TRBJ2-3
TGTGCCAGCAGCCGGGACCAGAGCTCCTACGAGCAGTACTTC,CASSRDQSSYEQYF,NA,TRBV11-3,NA,TRBJ2-7
TGCAGCGTTCTGGTGGGCCTGCACCAGCATTTT,CSVLVGLHQHF,NA,TRBV29-1,NA,TRBJ1-5
TGCAGTGCTAGTGAGGGACAGGGGGCGTCTAACTATGGCTACACCTTC,CSASEGQGASNYGYTF,TRBD1,TRBV20-1,NA,TRBJ1-2
TGTGCCAGCAGTGAAAGTGCTCTGGGGCAGCGTGTCTACGAGCAGTACTTC,CASSESALGQRVYEQYF,NA,TRBV2,NA,TRBJ2-7
TGTGCCAGCAGCTCTACGGAGACCCAGTACTTC,CASSSTETQYF,NA,TRBV9,NA,TRBJ2-5
TGTGCCAGCAGCTTACTTCTGACTAGACCCAATGAGCAGTTCTTC,CASSLLLTRPNEQFF,NA,TRBV7-3,NA,TRBJ2-1
TGTGCCAGTAGTATTTTGGCAAATTATGGCTACACCTTC,CASSILANYGYTF,NA,TRBV19,once,TRBJ1-2
TGTGCCAGCAGCTTAGCGCCGGGGTCCACCTACGAGCAGTACTTC,CASSLAPGSTYEQYF,NA,TRBV11-1,NA,TRBJ2-7
TGTGCCAGCAGCTTAGGACCCGCCTTTGACACCGGGGAGCTGTTTTTT,CASSLGPAFDTGELFF,NA,TRBV7-9,once,TRBJ2-2
TGTGCCAGCAGCCCAAGTGGAGGGAACACTGAAGCTTTCTTT,CASSPSGGNTEAFF,NA,TRBV4-2,few,TRBJ1-1
TGTGCCTGGAACAGTCCTGAGCAGTTCTTC,CAWNSPEQFF,NA,TRBV30,NA,TRBJ2-1
TGTGCCACGGGGCTAGCGGGCTACGAGCAGTACTTC,CATGLAGYEQYF,TRBD2,TRBV30,NA,TRBJ2-7
TGTGCCAGCAGTTCCAGGGTCTCCTACGAGCAGTACTTC,CASSSRVSYEQYF,NA,TRBV27,NA,TRBJ2-7
TGCGCCAGCAGCCCGGGACTAGCGGGCGGGGAGCTGTTTTTT,CASSPGLAGGELFF,TRBD2,TRBV5-1,NA,TRBJ2-2